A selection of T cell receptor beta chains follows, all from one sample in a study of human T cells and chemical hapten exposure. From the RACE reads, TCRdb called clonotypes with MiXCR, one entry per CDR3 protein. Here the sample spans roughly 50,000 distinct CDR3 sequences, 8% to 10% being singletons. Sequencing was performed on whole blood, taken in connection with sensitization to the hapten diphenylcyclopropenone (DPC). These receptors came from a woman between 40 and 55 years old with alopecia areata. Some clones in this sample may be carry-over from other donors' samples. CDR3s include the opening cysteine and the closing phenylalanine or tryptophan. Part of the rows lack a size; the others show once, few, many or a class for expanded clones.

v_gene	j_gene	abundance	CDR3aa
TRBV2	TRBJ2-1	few	CASRVGGSTYNEQFF
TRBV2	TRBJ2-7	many	CASNEKTKYEQYF
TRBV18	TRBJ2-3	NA	CASSQQGASSTDTQYF
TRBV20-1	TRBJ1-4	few	CSAVPGTGLEKLFF
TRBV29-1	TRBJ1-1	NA	CSVDHTEAFF
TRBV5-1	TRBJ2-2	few	CASNSAGANTGELFF
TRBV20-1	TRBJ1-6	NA	CSARDEDSLPPDSPLHF
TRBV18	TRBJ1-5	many	CASSPGGGHQPQHF
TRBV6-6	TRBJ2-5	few	CASRGLAGQETQYF
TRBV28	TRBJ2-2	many	CASSLSGVVGELFF
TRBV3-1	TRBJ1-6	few	CASSQQGGNSPLHF
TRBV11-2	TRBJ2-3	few	CASSLDGGQIDTQYF
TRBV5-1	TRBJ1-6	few	CASSLGTVYNSPLHF
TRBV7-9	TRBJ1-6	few	CASSLEGTPSLHF
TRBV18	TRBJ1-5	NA	CASSEQGAGNQPQHF
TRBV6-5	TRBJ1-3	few	CASSYHGVWEF
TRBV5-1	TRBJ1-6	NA	CASSLGGHSYNSPLHF